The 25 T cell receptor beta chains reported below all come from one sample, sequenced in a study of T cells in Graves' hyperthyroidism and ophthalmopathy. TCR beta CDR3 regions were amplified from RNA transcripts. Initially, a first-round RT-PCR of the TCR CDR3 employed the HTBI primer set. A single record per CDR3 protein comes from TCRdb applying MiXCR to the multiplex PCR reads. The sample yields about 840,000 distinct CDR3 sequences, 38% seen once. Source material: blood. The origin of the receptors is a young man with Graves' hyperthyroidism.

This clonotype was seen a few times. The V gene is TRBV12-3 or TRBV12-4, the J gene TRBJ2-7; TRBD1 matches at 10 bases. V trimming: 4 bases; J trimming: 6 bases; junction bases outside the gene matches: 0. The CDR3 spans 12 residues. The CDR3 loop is CASSWDRGEQYF. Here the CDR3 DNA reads TGTGCCAGCAGTTGGGACAGGGGCGAGCAGTACTTC.

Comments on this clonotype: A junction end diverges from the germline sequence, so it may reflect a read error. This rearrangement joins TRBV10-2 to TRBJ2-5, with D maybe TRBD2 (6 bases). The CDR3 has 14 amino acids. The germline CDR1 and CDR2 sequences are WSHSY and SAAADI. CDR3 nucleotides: TGTGCCAGCAGCGTACGGACCGGGGGAGAGACCCAGTACTTC. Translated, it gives CASSVRTGGETQYF.

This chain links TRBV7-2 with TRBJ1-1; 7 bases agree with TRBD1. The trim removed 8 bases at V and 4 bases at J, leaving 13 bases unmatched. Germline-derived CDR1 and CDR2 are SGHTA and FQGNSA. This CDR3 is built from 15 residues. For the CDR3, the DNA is TGTGCCAGCCAGGGGGACCGGAACCTGCCCACTGAAGCTTTCTTT. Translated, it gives CASQGDRNLPTEAFF. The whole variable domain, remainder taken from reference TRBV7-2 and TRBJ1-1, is GAGVSQSPSNKVTEKGKDVELRCDPISGHTALYWYRQSLGQGLEFLIYFQGNSAPDKSGLPSDRFSAERTGGSVSTLTIQRTQQEDSAVYLCASQGDRNLPTEAFFGQGTRLTVV.

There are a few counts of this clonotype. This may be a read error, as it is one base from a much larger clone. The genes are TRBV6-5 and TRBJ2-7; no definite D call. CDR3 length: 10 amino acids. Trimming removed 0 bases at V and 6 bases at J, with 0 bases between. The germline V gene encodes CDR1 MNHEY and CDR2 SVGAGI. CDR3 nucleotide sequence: TGTGCCAGCAGTTACTCCGAGCAGTACTTC. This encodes CASSYSEQYF.

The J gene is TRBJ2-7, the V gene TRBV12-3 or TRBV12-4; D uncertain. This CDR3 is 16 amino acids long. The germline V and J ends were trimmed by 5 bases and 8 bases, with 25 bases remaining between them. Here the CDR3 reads CASSTRERSAYHQQYF. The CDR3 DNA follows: TGTGCCAGCAGTACCCGCGAAAGGAGCGCCTACCACCAGCAGTACTTC.

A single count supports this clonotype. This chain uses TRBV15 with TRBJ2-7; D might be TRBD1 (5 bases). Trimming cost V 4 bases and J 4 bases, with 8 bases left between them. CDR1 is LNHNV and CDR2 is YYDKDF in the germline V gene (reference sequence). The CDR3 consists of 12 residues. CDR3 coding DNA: TGTGCCACCAGCACAGGGCCATACGAGCAGTACTTC. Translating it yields CATSTGPYEQYF.

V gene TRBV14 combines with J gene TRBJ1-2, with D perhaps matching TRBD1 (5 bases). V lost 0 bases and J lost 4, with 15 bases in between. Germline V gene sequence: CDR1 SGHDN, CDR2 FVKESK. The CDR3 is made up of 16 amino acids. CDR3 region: CASSQDAGFGSYGYTF. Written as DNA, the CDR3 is TGTGCCAGCAGCCAAGATGCAGGGTTTGGGAGCTATGGCTACACCTTC.

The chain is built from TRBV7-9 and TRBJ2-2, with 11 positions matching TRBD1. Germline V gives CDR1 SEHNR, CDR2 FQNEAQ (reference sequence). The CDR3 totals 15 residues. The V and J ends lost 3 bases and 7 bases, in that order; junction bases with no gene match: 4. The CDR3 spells CASSFRDRGIGELFF. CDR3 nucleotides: TGTGCCAGCAGCTTCCGGGACAGGGGGATCGGGGAGCTGTTTTTT.

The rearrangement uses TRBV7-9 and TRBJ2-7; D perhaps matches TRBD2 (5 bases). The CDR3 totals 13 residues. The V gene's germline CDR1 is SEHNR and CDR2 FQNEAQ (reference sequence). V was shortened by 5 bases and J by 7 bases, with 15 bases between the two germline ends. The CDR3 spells CASSREGTGEQYF. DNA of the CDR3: TGTGCCAGCAGCCGTGAGGGCACCGGGGAGCAGTACTTC.

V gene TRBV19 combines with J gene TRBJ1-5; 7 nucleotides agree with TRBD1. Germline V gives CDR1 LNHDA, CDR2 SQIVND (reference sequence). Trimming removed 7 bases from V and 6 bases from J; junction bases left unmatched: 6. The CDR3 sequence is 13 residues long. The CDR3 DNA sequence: TGTGCCAGTAACAGGGGAGATGGTCAGCCCCAGCATTTT. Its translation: CASNRGDGQPQHF.

CDR3 sequence (DNA): TGTGCCAGCAGCACCCACAGGGTTACTGAAGCTTTCTTT. Protein sequence: CASSTHRVTEAFF. The chain combines TRBV7-2 with TRBJ1-1; maybe TRBD1 (6 bases). Germline V lookup: CDR1 SGHTA, CDR2 FQGNSA. The CDR3 sequence is 13 residues long. The V end was cut by 5 bases, the J end by 5 bases, with 12 bases between.

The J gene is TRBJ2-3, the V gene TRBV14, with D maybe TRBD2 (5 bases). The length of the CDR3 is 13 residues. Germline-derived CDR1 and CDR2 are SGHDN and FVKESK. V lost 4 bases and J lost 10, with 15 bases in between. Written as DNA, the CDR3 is TGTGCCAGCAGCCGACAAATGGACGGGGCGCAGTATTTT. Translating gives CASSRQMDGAQYF.

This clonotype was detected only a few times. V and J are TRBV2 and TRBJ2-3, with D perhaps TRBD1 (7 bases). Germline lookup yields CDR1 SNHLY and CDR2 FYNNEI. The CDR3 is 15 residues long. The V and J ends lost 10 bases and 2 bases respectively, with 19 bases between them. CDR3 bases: TGTGCCACCAGACAGGGAGGTGGGTCCACAGATACGCAGTATTTT. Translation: CATRQGGGSTDTQYF.

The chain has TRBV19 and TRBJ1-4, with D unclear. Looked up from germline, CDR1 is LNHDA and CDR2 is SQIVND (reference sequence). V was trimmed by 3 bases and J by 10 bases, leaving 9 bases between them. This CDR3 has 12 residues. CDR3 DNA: TGTGCCAGTAGTATTAGTTTTGGAAAACTGTTTTTT. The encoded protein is CASSISFGKLFF.

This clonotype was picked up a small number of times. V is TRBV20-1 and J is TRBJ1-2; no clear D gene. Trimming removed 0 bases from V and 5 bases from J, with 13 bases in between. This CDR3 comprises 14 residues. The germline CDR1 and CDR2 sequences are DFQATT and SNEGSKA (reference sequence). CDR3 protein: CSARDGAEPYGYTF. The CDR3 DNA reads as TGCAGTGCTAGAGATGGTGCAGAACCTTATGGCTACACCTTC.

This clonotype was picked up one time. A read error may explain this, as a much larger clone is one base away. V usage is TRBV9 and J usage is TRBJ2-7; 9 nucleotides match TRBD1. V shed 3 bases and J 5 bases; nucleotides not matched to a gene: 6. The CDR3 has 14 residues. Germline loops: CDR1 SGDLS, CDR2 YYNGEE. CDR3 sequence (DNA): TGTGCCAGCAGCGGATGGGACAGGGTCAACGAGCAGTACTTC. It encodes CASSGWDRVNEQYF.

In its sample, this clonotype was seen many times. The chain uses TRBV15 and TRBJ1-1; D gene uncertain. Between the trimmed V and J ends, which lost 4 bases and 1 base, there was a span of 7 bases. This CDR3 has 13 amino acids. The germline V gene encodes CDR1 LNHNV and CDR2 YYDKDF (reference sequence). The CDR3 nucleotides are TGTGCCACCAGCAAATCAGAGAACACTGAAGCTTTCTTT. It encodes CATSKSENTEAFF. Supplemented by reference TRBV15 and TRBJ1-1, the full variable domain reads DAMVIQNPRYQVTQFGKPVTLSCSQTLNHNVMYWYQQKSSQAPKLLFHYYDKDFNNEADTPDNFQSRRPNTSFCFLDIRSPGLGDTAMYLCATSKSENTEAFFGQGTRLTVV.

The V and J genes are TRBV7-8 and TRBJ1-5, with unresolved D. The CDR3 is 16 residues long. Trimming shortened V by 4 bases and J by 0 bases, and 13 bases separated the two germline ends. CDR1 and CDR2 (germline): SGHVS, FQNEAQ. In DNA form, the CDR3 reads TGTGCCAGCAGCTCCGCGGGCGGGGATAGCAATCAGCCCCAGCATTTT. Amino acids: CASSSAGGDSNQPQHF.

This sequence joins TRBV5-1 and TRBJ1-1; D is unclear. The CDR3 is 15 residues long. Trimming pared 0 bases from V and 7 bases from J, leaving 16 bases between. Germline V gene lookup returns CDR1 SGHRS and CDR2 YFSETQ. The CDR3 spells CASSLGVGPRNEAFF. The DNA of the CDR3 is TGCGCCAGCAGCTTGGGGGTAGGCCCTCGGAATGAAGCTTTCTTT.

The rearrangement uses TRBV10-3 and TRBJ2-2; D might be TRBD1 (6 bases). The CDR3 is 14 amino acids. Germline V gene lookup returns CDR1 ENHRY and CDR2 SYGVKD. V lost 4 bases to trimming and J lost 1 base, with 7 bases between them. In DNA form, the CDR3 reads TGTGCCATCAGTGTAGGGGGGAACACCGGGGAGCTGTTTTTT. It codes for CAISVGGNTGELFF.

CDR3: CASSQDQGLGNQPQHF. CDR3 DNA: TGTGCCAGCAGCCAAGATCAGGGATTGGGCAATCAGCCCCAGCATTTT. This chain uses TRBV4-2 with TRBJ1-5; D is perhaps TRBD1 (5 bases). The germline gives CDR1 LGHNA, CDR2 YNFKEQ. The V and J ends lost 0 bases and 2 bases respectively, with 11 bases between them. This CDR3 comprises 16 residues.

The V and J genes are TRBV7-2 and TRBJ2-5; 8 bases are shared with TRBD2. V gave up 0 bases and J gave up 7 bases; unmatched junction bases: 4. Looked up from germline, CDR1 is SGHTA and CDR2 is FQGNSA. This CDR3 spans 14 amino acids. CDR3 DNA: TGTGCCAGCAGCTTAGCCGGGACTAGTGTGACCCAGTACTTC. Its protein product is CASSLAGTSVTQYF.

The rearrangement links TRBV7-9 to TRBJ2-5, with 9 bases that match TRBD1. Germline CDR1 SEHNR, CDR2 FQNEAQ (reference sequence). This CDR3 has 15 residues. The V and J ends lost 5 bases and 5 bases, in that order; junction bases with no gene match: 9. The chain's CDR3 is CASSKDRGDWETQYF. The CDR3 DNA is TGTGCCAGCAGCAAGGACAGGGGAGATTGGGAGACCCAGTACTTC.

DNA of the CDR3: TGTGCCAGCACCGAAGTCCCGGGACAGGACTATTCTGAAGCTTTCTTT. This gives the protein CASTEVPGQDYSEAFF. The rearrangement joins TRBV25-1 to TRBJ1-1; 8 nucleotides line up with TRBD1. V gave up 7 bases and J gave up 6 bases; unmatched junction bases: 16. CDR1 MGHDK and CDR2 SYGVNS come from the germline V gene. This CDR3 comprises 16 residues. The complete variable domain, with remaining parts taken from reference TRBV25-1 and TRBJ1-1, reads EADIYQTPRYLVIGTGKKITLECSQTMGHDKMYWYQQDPGMELHLIHYSYGVNSTEKGDLSSESTVSRIRTEHFPLTLESARPSHTSQYLCASTEVPGQDYSEAFFGQGTRLTVV.

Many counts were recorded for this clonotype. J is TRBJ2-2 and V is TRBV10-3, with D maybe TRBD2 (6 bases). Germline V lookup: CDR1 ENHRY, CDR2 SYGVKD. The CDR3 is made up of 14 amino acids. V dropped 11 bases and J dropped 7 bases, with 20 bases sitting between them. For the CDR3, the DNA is TGTGCCGCCGGGGGACTCGTTATTGGCGGGGAGCTGTTTTTT. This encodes CAAGGLVIGGELFF.